The 22 T cell receptor beta chains below were found in one sample sequenced in a study of T cell repertoires in cytomegalovirus infection. Their target antigens are unknown. TCRdb ran MiXCR on the reads and lists one entry per CDR3 protein. Here the sample spans around 710,000 distinct CDR3 sequences, almost 30% being singletons. The specimen comprised cultured CD8+ T cells from PBMCs, sampled from culture after CMV antigen stimulation. All receptors come from a human donor in good health (CMV status not recorded). Some clones in this sample may be carry-over from other donors' samples.

The chain links TRBV5-8 to TRBJ2-5, with unresolved D. This CDR3 contains 13 residues. V was clipped by 0 bases and J by 2 bases, with 5 bases between them. Germline V CDR1 and CDR2: SGHTS, YDEGEE. The CDR3 DNA is TGTGCCAGCAGCTTGGTGGTGCAAGAGACCCAGTACTTC. Amino acids: CASSLVVQETQYF.

Many counts were recorded for this clonotype. This sequence joins TRBV7-9 and TRBJ2-5; D gene unclear. The CDR3 has 14 amino acids. Germline V gene lookup returns CDR1 SEHNR and CDR2 FQNEAQ (reference sequence). V was shortened by 2 bases and J by 2 bases, with 9 bases between the two germline ends. The CDR3 sequence: CASSLTVDQETQYF. The CDR3 DNA sequence: TGTGCCAGCAGCTTAACAGTAGATCAAGAGACCCAGTACTTC.

There are a few counts of this clonotype. This chain joins TRBV7-6 and TRBJ2-5, with 9 bases fitting TRBD2. The germline V gene has CDR1 SGHVS and CDR2 FNYEAQ. The CDR3 runs 16 residues. Trimming removed 5 bases from V and 3 bases from J; junction bases left unmatched: 10. The CDR3 DNA sequence: TGTGCCAGCAGCGGGCTAGCGGGGCCTAATAAAGAGACCCAGTACTTC. This codes for CASSGLAGPNKETQYF.

This clonotype has just one count. The rearrangement uses TRBV20-1 and TRBJ2-7; 11 bases are a match to TRBD2. This CDR3 has 16 amino acids. From germline, CDR1 is DFQATT and CDR2 SNEGSKA (reference sequence). V gave up 0 bases and J gave up 0 bases; unmatched junction bases: 4. CDR3 sequence: CSAREGTSGYSYEQYF. The CDR3, as DNA: TGCAGTGCTAGAGAAGGGACTAGCGGTTACTCCTACGAGCAGTACTTC.

The chain is built from TRBV29-1 and TRBJ2-1; D unresolved. Between the trimmed V and J ends, which lost 3 bases and 4 bases, there was a span of 13 bases. This CDR3 has 14 amino acids. The germline V gene encodes CDR1 SQVTM and CDR2 ANQGSEA. CDR3 protein: CSVDTSRDYNEQFF. In nucleotides, the CDR3 is TGCAGCGTTGACACTTCCCGTGATTACAATGAGCAGTTCTTC.

This rearrangement joins TRBV29-1 to TRBJ1-1; tentative D call: TRBD1 (6 bases). Germline V CDR1 and CDR2: SQVTM, ANQGSEA. The CDR3 covers 13 residues. Trimming cost V 6 bases and J 2 bases, with 13 bases left between them. In nucleotides, the CDR3 is TGCAGCGTGAACCAACAGGGAAACACTGAAGCTTTCTTT. Its translation is CSVNQQGNTEAFF.

In its sample, this clonotype was seen many times. The rearrangement joins TRBV4-2 to TRBJ1-1; no firm D call. This CDR3 spans 15 amino acids. V was clipped by 0 bases and J by 2 bases, with 10 bases between them. Germline assignment: CDR1 LGHNA and CDR2 YNFKEQ. CDR3 sequence (DNA): TGTGCCAGCAGCCAAGAACACGGGCTCAACACTGAAGCTTTCTTT. Amino acid sequence: CASSQEHGLNTEAFF.

This rearrangement joins TRBV12-3 or TRBV12-4 to TRBJ1-5, with a tentative D call TRBD1 (6 bases). The CDR3 sequence is 16 residues long. V was trimmed by 4 bases and J by 1 base, leaving 14 bases between them. The CDR3 spells CASSSQGNGSNQPQHF. DNA of the CDR3: TGTGCCAGCAGTTCACAGGGAAATGGCAGCAATCAGCCCCAGCATTTT.

V is TRBV4-1 and J is TRBJ1-1; D unresolved. Trimming took off 0 bases at V and 2 bases at J, with 13 bases between the two ends. In germline, CDR1 is MGHRA, CDR2 YSYEKL. The CDR3 covers 16 residues. In DNA form, the CDR3 reads TGCGCCAGCAGCCAAGATGGGATAGCCGTAAACACTGAAGCTTTCTTT. Translating it yields CASSQDGIAVNTEAFF.

V and J are TRBV3-1 and TRBJ1-1; no clear D gene. Per germline, CDR1 LGHDT and CDR2 YNNKEL (reference sequence). This CDR3 is built from 15 residues. The ends were cut back, 4 bases at V and 2 bases at J, with 14 bases in the middle. The DNA of the CDR3 is TGTGCCAGCAGCCCCGCGAACAGACGAAACACTGAAGCTTTCTTT. Its translation: CASSPANRRNTEAFF.

The chain joins TRBV7-9 to TRBJ2-1; TRBD1 aligns across 8 bases. Germline assignment: CDR1 SEHNR and CDR2 FQNEAQ (reference sequence). The J segment lost 9 bases and the V segment lost 4 bases, leaving 11 bases of the junction unmatched. There are 15 residues in the CDR3. The DNA of the CDR3 is TGTGCCAGCAGCTCTCGGACAGGGAGCGACGGTGAGCAGTTCTTC. It codes for CASSSRTGSDGEQFF. Full variable domain (remainder filled in from reference TRBV7-9 and TRBJ2-1): DTGVSQNPRHKITKRGQNVTFRCDPISEHNRLYWYRQTLGQGPEFLTYFQNEAQLEKSRLLSDRFSAERPKGSFSTLEIQRTEQGDSAMYLCASSSRTGSDGEQFFGPGTRLTVL.

The rearrangement joins TRBV7-9 to TRBJ2-7; D gene unclear. In germline, CDR1 is SEHNR, CDR2 FQNEAQ (reference sequence). V was cut by 2 bases and J by 2 bases, with 19 bases left in between. CDR3 length equals 17 residues. The CDR3 protein is CASSLNPLGRTTYEQYF. The CDR3 nucleotides are TGTGCCAGCAGCTTAAATCCCCTGGGCAGAACAACCTACGAGCAGTACTTC.

In this sample, this clonotype turned up a few times. This chain links TRBV6-5 with TRBJ1-1, with D possibly matching TRBD1 (5 bases). V was clipped by 6 bases and J by 1 base, with 15 bases between them. The CDR3 spans 15 residues. Per germline, CDR1 MNHEY and CDR2 SVGAGI. CDR3 in DNA: TGTGCCAGCAGCGAAAGGACACCACCGAACACTGAAGCTTTCTTT. Its protein is CASSERTPPNTEAFF.

This clonotype was counted only a few times. The V gene is TRBV7-9, the J gene TRBJ1-2, with D possibly being TRBD1 (6 bases). V was shortened by 5 bases and J by 8 bases, with 15 bases between the two germline ends. Germline V CDR1 and CDR2: SEHNR, FQNEAQ (reference sequence). There are 13 residues in the CDR3. CDR3 residues: CASSLRSGVGYTF. Here the CDR3 DNA reads TGTGCCAGCAGCCTTCGCTCAGGGGTCGGCTACACCTTC.

This clonotype was seen at least ten times. The rearrangement links TRBV7-2 to TRBJ2-2; D not resolved. Trimming pared 7 bases from V and 4 bases from J, leaving 7 bases between. The germline gives CDR1 SGHTA, CDR2 FQGNSA. This CDR3 is 12 amino acids long. CDR3 in DNA: TGTGCCAGCATCCATTTCACCGGGGAGCTGTTTTTT. It codes for CASIHFTGELFF.

V is TRBV13 and J is TRBJ1-2; 7 bases line up with TRBD1. This CDR3 has 14 amino acids. Germline loops: CDR1 PRHDT, CDR2 FYEKMQ (reference sequence). The V gene end was trimmed by 5 bases and the J gene end by 8 bases; junction bases not matched to a gene: 11. CDR3 bases: TGTGCCAGCAGCACACGCGACAGGGCCTGGGGCTACACCTTC. It translates to CASSTRDRAWGYTF. Based on the CDR3 plus reference TRBV13 and TRBJ1-2, the full variable domain is AAGVIQSPRHLIKEKRETATLKCYPIPRHDTVYWYQQGPGQDPQFLISFYEKMQSDKGSIPDRFSAQQFSDYHSELNMSSLELGDSALYFCASSTRDRAWGYTFGSGTRLTVV.

CDR3: CASSPVLGAIQETQYF. CDR3 coding DNA: TGCGCCAGCAGCCCGGTCCTCGGGGCCATCCAAGAGACCCAGTACTTC. The chain uses TRBV4-1 and TRBJ2-5, with D possibly being TRBD1 or TRBD2 (5 bases each). The CDR3 runs to 16 residues. V gave up 4 bases and J gave up 1 base, with 16 bases separating them. Looked up from germline, CDR1 is MGHRA and CDR2 is YSYEKL.

The V gene is TRBV10-1, the J gene TRBJ2-7; D uncertain. Germline V lookup: CDR1 WNHNN, CDR2 SYGVQD (reference sequence). The CDR3 is 9 amino acids. V was trimmed by 10 bases and J by 5 bases, leaving 6 bases between them. CDR3 DNA: TGCGCCATCTGCAACGAGCAGTACGTC. It encodes CAICNEQYV.

V and J are TRBV14 and TRBJ2-3; 8 bases are shared with TRBD1. From germline, CDR1 is SGHDN and CDR2 FVKESK. J gave up 0 bases and V 4 bases, and 6 bases lay outside the gene matches. The CDR3 runs to 16 residues. DNA for the CDR3: TGTGCCAGCAGCCTCACGCAGGGGGCTAGCACAGATACGCAGTATTTT. It specifies CASSLTQGASTDTQYF.

This clonotype was seen a handful of times. The CDR3 here is CASSDQRGAVTDTQYF. The CDR3, as DNA: TGTGCCAGCAGTGACCAGCGGGGGGCCGTCACAGATACGCAGTATTTT. This chain joins TRBV2 and TRBJ2-3, with 9 bases identical to TRBD2. The CDR3 runs to 16 residues. Germline lookup yields CDR1 SNHLY and CDR2 FYNNEI. The J segment lost 2 bases and the V segment lost 3 bases, leaving 6 bases of the junction unmatched.

This clonotype was recorded a few times. The CDR3 sequence: CSAPGQGAQSNQPQHF. For the CDR3, the DNA is TGCAGTGCCCCGGGACAGGGGGCCCAAAGCAATCAGCCCCAGCATTTT. The chain combines TRBV20-1 with TRBJ1-5; 12 bases agree with TRBD1. Germline CDR1 is DFQATT and CDR2 is SNEGSKA (reference sequence). The CDR3 has 16 residues. Trimming at V came to 6 bases and at J to 1 base, leaving 7 bases not matched to a gene.

Only a few counts were recorded for this clonotype. This chain uses TRBV6-8 with TRBJ1-6; D unresolved. The CDR3 is 14 amino acids. Looked up from germline, CDR1 is MNHGY and CDR2 is SAAAGT. V gave up 7 bases and J gave up 7 bases, with 14 bases separating them. CDR3 loop: CASTGGTANSPLHF. The CDR3 DNA follows: TGTGCCAGCACGGGCGGCACGGCAAATTCACCCCTCCACTTT.